The clone carrying this T cell receptor (beta chain) was counted at least ten times. What it binds is unknown. The record originates from a study of early T cells in non-severe SARS-CoV-2 infection. General observations from the study: There was a bias toward anti-spike CD8 responses in VDJdb matching, which missed private and CD4 specificities.

V shed 3 bases, J shed 2 bases, and the junction held 5 bases outside the gene matches. Germline-derived CDR1 and CDR2 are MGHRA and YSYEKL. CDR3 length equals 15 residues. Attachment of unique molecular identifiers was made to individual cDNA molecules. MiXCR was run by TCRdb on the 5' RACE reads, yielding one entry per CDR3 protein. This table holds about 84,000 distinct CDR3 sequences, about 12% found once. This chain uses TRBV4-1 with TRBJ2-3, with 7 bases matching TRBD2. The specimen was whole blood. This receptor was identified in an adult who was a healthcare worker with PCR-confirmed SARS-CoV-2 infection or an uninfected control (not recorded which). In DNA form, the CDR3 reads TGCGCCAGCAGCCACCGACTAGCCCCCACAGATACGCAGTATTTT. Amino acids: CASSHRLAPTDTQYF.